The present T cell receptor beta chain was sequenced within a study of blood T cell repertoires in COVID-19. About the study: Nucleic acid was either cDNA or gDNA, and it came from T cells, B-cell-depleted T cells, or PBMCs.

In the original analysis: Estimates of nucleated cell counts were drawn from the amplification of reference gene primers. Profiled with immunoSEQ multiplex PCR; TCRdb holds only in-frame clones, not every one. From that table come the V and J calls and clone size; the DNA was used to work out D and trimming. Here the sample spans about 64,000 clones, over 75% being singletons. From germline, CDR1 is SGHRS and CDR2 YFSETQ. V lost 0 bases, J lost 1 base, and 8 bases lay in between. This CDR3 has 15 amino acids. Sequencing was carried out using peripheral blood. The sequence was obtained from a man in his 70s with acute or convalescent COVID-19. The chain carries TRBV5-1 and TRBJ1-5; D remains ambiguous. DNA for the CDR3: TGCGCCAGCAGCTTGGACGGGGAGAGCAATCAGCCCCAGCATTTT. Amino acid sequence: CASSLDGESNQPQHF.